The next 29 T cell receptor beta chains were all read from a single sample in a study of blood T cell repertoires in COVID-19. The protocol was immunoSEQ multiplex PCR, while the TCRdb copy is restricted to in-frame clones and leaves out a portion. The data show about 80,000 clones, roughly 84% seen once. The sample comprised peripheral blood. All receptors derive from a man aged 50-59 years with acute or convalescent COVID-19.

This chain joins TRBV7-8 and TRBJ1-6, with 7 bases lining up with TRBD1. CDR1 is SGHVS and CDR2 is FQNEAQ in the germline V gene. V lost 7 bases, J lost 7 bases, and 13 bases stayed unmatched. The CDR3 has 16 residues. The CDR3 protein is CASKGIRAGGNSPLHF. The DNA of the CDR3 is TGTGCCAGCAAAGGAATTCGGGCAGGGGGAAATTCACCCCTCCACTTT.

The V and J genes are TRBV2 and TRBJ2-3; 11 bases are shared with TRBD2. In germline, CDR1 is SNHLY, CDR2 FYNNEI. The CDR3 is 15 amino acids. With 8 bases clipped from V and 0 bases from J, the junction kept 4 bases outside the gene matches. The CDR3 here is CASVWTSGSTDTQYF. Here the CDR3 DNA reads TGTGCCAGCGTCTGGACTAGCGGGAGCACAGATACGCAGTATTTT.

V usage is TRBV4-1 and J usage is TRBJ2-1; 10 bases line up with TRBD1. This CDR3 is 16 amino acids long. Germline V gene data show CDR1 as MGHRA and CDR2 as YSYEKL. V was pared by 3 bases and J by 4 bases, with 6 bases of the junction left unmatched. The chain's CDR3 is CASSHDRGLIYNEQFF. The CDR3 nucleotides are TGCGCCAGCAGCCACGACAGGGGGCTGATATACAATGAGCAGTTCTTC.

This clone occurred a few times. The chain is built from TRBV5-1 and TRBJ2-5, with TRBD2 identical over 11 bases. Germline V gene sequence: CDR1 SGHRS, CDR2 YFSETQ. This CDR3 spans 18 amino acids. Trimming cost V 0 bases and J 2 bases; bases outside gene matches: 9. The CDR3, as DNA: TGCGCCAGCAGCTTGGCCTTACTAGCGGGAGATCATCAAGAGACCCAGTACTTC. Its protein is CASSLALLAGDHQETQYF. Complete variable domain (other parts from reference TRBV5-1 and TRBJ2-5): KAGVTQTPRYLIKTRGQQVTLSCSPISGHRSVSWYQQTPGQGLQFLFEYFSETQRNKGNFPGRFSGRQFSNSRSEMNVSTLELGDSALYLCASSLALLAGDHQETQYFGPGTRLLVL.

The rearrangement joins TRBV7-9 to TRBJ1-4, with TRBD1 as a possible D gene (5 bases). Germline values: CDR1 SEHNR, CDR2 FQNEAQ (reference sequence). V lost 5 bases, J lost 5 bases, and 15 bases lay in between. This CDR3 region has 15 residues. CDR3 nucleotide sequence: TGTGCCAGCAGCACCCCGGACAAGATAAATGAAAAACTGTTTTTT. Protein sequence: CASSTPDKINEKLFF.

The CDR3 spells CASSQQQGRFSGYTF. CDR3 sequence (DNA): TGCGCCAGCAGCCAGCAACAGGGACGTTTTTCTGGCTACACCTTC. J is TRBJ1-2 and V is TRBV4-3; a possible D gene is TRBD1 (6 bases). Germline CDR1 is LGHNA and CDR2 is YSLEER. V lost 3 bases, J lost 7 bases, and 18 bases lay in between. The CDR3 spans 15 residues.

This sequence joins TRBV5-1 and TRBJ1-4, with TRBD1 as a possible D gene (6 bases). The CDR3 runs 17 residues. V was trimmed by 0 bases and J by 0 bases, leaving 12 bases between them. From germline, CDR1 is SGHRS and CDR2 YFSETQ. The CDR3 reads CASSLGGTHATNEKLFF. The CDR3 DNA reads TGCGCCAGCAGCTTGGGTGGGACACATGCAACTAATGAAAAACTGTTTTTT.

This chain connects TRBV29-1 to TRBJ2-3, with TRBD2 matching over 10 bases. In germline, CDR1 is SQVTM, CDR2 ANQGSEA. V lost 7 bases and J lost 2; bases outside the gene matches: 6. The CDR3 loop spans 14 amino acids. CDR3 nucleotide sequence: TGCAGCGCGTTTAGCGGGGGGATCACAGATACGCAGTATTTT. Protein: CSAFSGGITDTQYF.

The chain recombines TRBV19 with TRBJ2-1; 10 nucleotides agree with TRBD2. This CDR3 comprises 15 residues. V gave up 7 bases and J gave up 8 bases; unmatched junction bases: 11. Germline CDR1 LNHDA, CDR2 SQIVND (reference sequence). CDR3 in DNA: TGTGCCAGTAAACGGACTAGCGGTTGGTTCGATGAGCAGTTCTTC. Its protein is CASKRTSGWFDEQFF.

V gene TRBV4-3 combines with J gene TRBJ1-2; 9 bases map to TRBD1. Trimming at V came to 4 bases and at J to 3 bases, leaving 3 bases not matched to a gene. The CDR3 has 14 residues. Germline V gives CDR1 LGHNA, CDR2 YSLEER. CDR3 in DNA: TGCGCCAGCAGCCCCGGGACAGGGCACTATGGCTACACCTTC. Amino acids: CASSPGTGHYGYTF.

The chain combines TRBV5-1 with TRBJ2-3; possible D gene TRBD1, 5 bases. From germline, CDR1 is SGHRS and CDR2 YFSETQ. This CDR3 spans 16 amino acids. V was pared by 0 bases and J by 6 bases, with 17 bases between. In nucleotides, the CDR3 is TGCGCCAGCAGCTTGGCCAGGGATATTGTCACGGATACGCAGTATTTT. Its translation: CASSLARDIVTDTQYF.

The chain couples TRBV2 to TRBJ2-7, with D perhaps TRBD1 (5 bases). V was cut by 6 bases and J by 3 bases, with 9 bases left in between. The CDR3 consists of 12 residues. Germline CDR1 and CDR2: SNHLY and FYNNEI. The CDR3 DNA sequence: TGTGCCAGCAGCAAAGGGGACTACGAGCAGTACTTC. This translates into CASSKGDYEQYF.

The chain has TRBV7-8 and TRBJ1-4; tentatively, D is TRBD1 (6 bases). The CDR3 loop spans 18 amino acids. Germline CDR1 SGHVS, CDR2 FQNEAQ. Trimming removed 3 bases from V and 1 base from J, with 18 bases in between. The CDR3 spells CASSFSDSLFGTNEKLFF. Here the CDR3 DNA reads TGTGCCAGCAGCTTCTCGGACAGTCTTTTCGGAACTAATGAAAAACTGTTTTTT. Based on the CDR3 plus reference TRBV7-8 and TRBJ1-4, the full variable domain is GAGVSQSPRYKVAKRGQDVALRCDPISGHVSLFWYQQALGQGPEFLTYFQNEAQLDKSGLPSDRFFAERPEGSVSTLKIQRTQQEDSAVYLCASSFSDSLFGTNEKLFFGSGTQLSVL.

This clone has more than one count but fewer than ten. The chain employs TRBV2 and TRBJ2-7; tentative D call: TRBD1 (5 bases). Trimming pared 3 bases from V and 0 bases from J, leaving 9 bases between. The CDR3 is made up of 14 amino acids. Germline CDR1 is SNHLY and CDR2 is FYNNEI. CDR3 DNA: TGTGCCAGCAGTGAGGGGCAGATCTCCTACGAGCAGTACTTC. Residues: CASSEGQISYEQYF.

The rearrangement links TRBV19 to TRBJ1-1, with 10 bases lining up with TRBD1. Trimming cost V 6 bases and J 4 bases; bases outside gene matches: 17. Germline V lookup: CDR1 LNHDA, CDR2 SQIVND (reference sequence). The CDR3 length is 18 residues. As DNA, the CDR3 is TGTGCCAGTAGCAAGATCGGGACAGGGGTAACCCGCGGCACTGAAGCTTTCTTT. Encoded protein: CASSKIGTGVTRGTEAFF.

The rearrangement links TRBV19 to TRBJ2-1, with a weak D call TRBD2 (6 bases). Trimming took off 3 bases at V and 7 bases at J, with 16 bases between the two ends. This CDR3 spans 15 amino acids. Looked up from germline, CDR1 is LNHDA and CDR2 is SQIVND (reference sequence). CDR3 protein: CASSITSSVWNEQFF. As DNA, the CDR3 is TGTGCCAGTAGTATTACTAGCAGTGTTTGGAATGAGCAGTTCTTC.

The J gene is TRBJ2-5, the V gene TRBV7-9, with TRBD2 matching over 9 bases. The V and J ends lost 6 bases and 6 bases, in that order; junction bases with no gene match: 11. CDR1 is SEHNR and CDR2 is FQNEAQ in the germline V gene (reference sequence). The CDR3 has 15 residues. CDR3 sequence reads: CASSFSGGTSKTQYF. DNA of the CDR3: TGTGCCAGCAGTTTTAGCGGGGGAACTTCCAAGACCCAGTACTTC.

This clone was seen only once. The chain is built from TRBV2 and TRBJ2-3; D is possibly TRBD2 (5 bases). V was clipped by 7 bases and J by 5 bases, with 13 bases between them. CDR3 length equals 13 residues. Germline lookup yields CDR1 SNHLY and CDR2 FYNNEI. For the CDR3, the DNA is TGTGCCAGCACGGTCCGAGGGATAGATACGCAGTATTTT. Amino acids: CASTVRGIDTQYF.

DNA for the CDR3: TGTGCCAGCAGTCGGGACAGGCTTACTTACGAGCAGTACTTC. Translated, it gives CASSRDRLTYEQYF. This chain uses TRBV6-5 with TRBJ2-7; 8 nucleotides agree with TRBD1. CDR1 is MNHEY, CDR2 SVGAGI, per germline. CDR3 length equals 14 residues. V shed 5 bases and J 4 bases; nucleotides not matched to a gene: 7.

The chain has TRBV5-8 and TRBJ1-1; TRBD1 is a possible D gene (6 bases). This CDR3 is built from 15 residues. The germline gives CDR1 SGHTS, CDR2 YDEGEE. V lost 4 bases to trimming and J lost 1 base, with 14 bases between them. DNA of the CDR3: TGTGCCAGCAGCCTAAGGACAGCAGGGAACACTGAAGCTTTCTTT. It yields the protein CASSLRTAGNTEAFF.

This clone was seen more than once but under ten times. The chain uses TRBV4-1 and TRBJ1-4; D uncertain. The CDR3 length is 12 residues. The germline V gene encodes CDR1 MGHRA and CDR2 YSYEKL. Trimming took 3 bases from V and 8 from J, leaving 7 bases between them. DNA for the CDR3: TGCGCCAGCAGCCATCCCACAGAAAAACTGTTTTTT. This gives the protein CASSHPTEKLFF.

This chain links TRBV6-6 with TRBJ1-2, with 9 bases identical to TRBD1. The germline gives CDR1 MNHNY, CDR2 SVGAGI (reference sequence). The CDR3 totals 15 residues. Losses at the gene ends were 6 bases for V and 5 bases for J; bases not matched to a gene: 10. The CDR3 here is CASRPDRGISYGYTF. Written as DNA, the CDR3 is TGTGCCAGCAGACCGGACAGGGGAATTAGTTATGGCTACACCTTC.

This CDR3 is CASSEDRAGGEKLFF. The CDR3 coding sequence is TGTGCCAGCAGTGAAGATAGGGCTGGAGGTGAAAAACTGTTTTTT. The V and J genes are TRBV6-1 and TRBJ1-4; no clear D gene. This CDR3 is built from 15 residues. Germline V gene data show CDR1 as MNHNS and CDR2 as SASEGT. V lost 1 base and J 7 bases, leaving 13 bases between the germline ends.

This clone has a handful of counts. The chain joins TRBV7-2 to TRBJ1-2, with a tentative D call TRBD1 (5 bases). The CDR3 loop spans 15 amino acids. In germline, CDR1 is SGHTA, CDR2 FQGNSA. The germline V and J ends were trimmed by 2 bases and 4 bases, with 14 bases remaining between them. This CDR3 reads CASSLFGVGGYGYTF. DNA for the CDR3: TGTGCCAGCAGCTTATTCGGAGTGGGGGGCTATGGCTACACCTTC.

This chain uses TRBV6-2 or TRBV6-3 with TRBJ2-3, with 9 bases identical to TRBD2. The J segment lost 4 bases and the V segment lost 6 bases, leaving 5 bases of the junction unmatched. This CDR3 has 14 residues. Germline assignment: CDR1 MNHEY and CDR2 SVGEGT. CDR3 sequence reads: CASSQREVSDTQYF. In DNA, the CDR3 is TGTGCCAGCAGCCAGCGGGAGGTGTCAGATACGCAGTATTTT.

This clone is a singleton in its sample. V and J are TRBV9 and TRBJ2-1, with D perhaps matching TRBD1 (5 bases). Trimming removed 3 bases from V and 9 bases from J, with 13 bases in between. Germline loops: CDR1 SGDLS, CDR2 YYNGEE. The CDR3 has 13 residues. CDR3 sequence reads: CASSAYTGFEQFF. The CDR3 nucleotides are TGTGCCAGCAGCGCCTACACAGGTTTTGAGCAGTTCTTC.

The V call is TRBV6-4, the J call TRBJ1-1; the match to TRBD1 covers 7 bases. Germline lookup yields CDR1 MRHNA and CDR2 SNTAGT. The ends lost 3 bases at V and 7 bases at J; junction bases unmatched: 17. The CDR3 sequence is 17 residues long. In nucleotides, the CDR3 is TGTGCCAGCAGTGAGCCGATGCCCGGGACAGAAAGTAGTGAAGCTTTCTTT. This gives the protein CASSEPMPGTESSEAFF.

The DNA of the CDR3 is TGCGCCAGCAGCTTAGGGGCTCCGGGCCATGAGCAGTTCTTC. Translation: CASSLGAPGHEQFF. The rearrangement uses TRBV5-1 and TRBJ2-1, with D perhaps TRBD1 (5 bases). The CDR3 sequence is 14 residues long. Germline CDR1 reads SGHRS; CDR2 reads YFSETQ. V lost 2 bases, J lost 8 bases, and 14 bases lay in between.

The V call is TRBV29-1, the J call TRBJ1-2, with 7 nucleotides matching TRBD1. After removal of 1 base from V and 3 bases from J, the junction contained 8 bases not matched to a gene. The CDR3 extends over 15 amino acids. Germline CDR1 and CDR2: SQVTM and ANQGSEA. The CDR3 coding sequence is TGCAGCGTTGAAGGAAGGTATGACAGGGACTATGGCTACACCTTC. Translated: CSVEGRYDRDYGYTF.